This TCR beta chain was documented in a study of CD8+ T cells in alopecia areata. Study-wide findings and caveats: Alopecia totalis/universalis scalp especially showed more expanded CD8+ clones than normal scalp. Scalp repertoires also include resident alphabeta T cells from normal skin.

Note on this clone: The antigen remains unidentified. This CDR3 is also generated by other DNA sequences in the sample.

The CDR3 is 12 amino acids. Germline CDR1 SGHRS, CDR2 YFSETQ. Trimming shortened V by 3 bases and J by 0 bases, and 4 bases separated the two germline ends. Extracted from the samples, RNA was reverse transcribed into cDNA to serve as the sequencing template. Data came from immunoSEQ multiplex PCR; TCRdb stores just in-frame clones and leaves some out. The data contain around 190,000 clones, roughly three fifths of them singletons. Sorted out of PBMCs were CD4+ T cells and CD8+ T cells. The chain joins TRBV5-1 to TRBJ2-7; D is undetermined. The clonotype originates from a human donor in good health. The sample consisted of CD8+ T cells sorted from blood. CDR3 sequence: CASSSSSYEQYF. The CDR3 DNA sequence: TGCGCCAGCAGCTCAAGCTCCTACGAGCAGTACTTC.